This T cell receptor beta chain was obtained from a study of graft-versus-host responses after intestinal transplantation. About the study: Every recipient underwent anti-thymocyte globulin induction, then tacrolimus and steroids for around three years.

Study-level points and caveats: The authors found GvH clones in recipient marrow, some appearing first in ileum or blood.

The method was immunoSEQ multiplex PCR; TCRdb's version includes in-frame clones alone and lacks a portion of them. The table has tens of thousands of clones, 87% seen once. Intraepithelial and lamina propria lymphocytes were isolated from graft specimens. This clone came up once. The target antigen is unknown. This clonotype was obtained from a human patient who received an intestinal transplant, so some T cells may come from the graft donor. The sample in question was ileum tissue, obtained 204 days after intestinal transplant.

CDR3 protein: CASSPRTPETQYF. The CDR3 DNA sequence: TGTGCCAGCTCACCAAGGACTCCCGAGACCCAGTACTTC. The genes are TRBV18 and TRBJ2-5; a weak D match, TRBD2 (5 bases). Germline CDR1 reads KGHSH; CDR2 reads LQKENI. CDR3 length: 13 residues. Trimming stripped 2 bases from V and 5 bases from J, with 9 bases between.